The source of this T cell receptor (beta chain) is a study of radiotherapy plus CTLA-4 blockade in lung cancer (dated by TCRdb to between 2018 and 2020). Concerning the study at large: Among the enrolled patients, about 19% had an objective response, and 31% reached disease control.

Regarding this clone: Its cognate antigen has yet to be identified. Base qualities are missing; no much larger clone stands one base away.

Overall study outcomes, separate from this receptor: TCR clones derived from tumors expanded in peripheral blood after treatment with radiotherapy and ipilimumab. Increased serum interferon-beta after radiation, together with early dynamic changes in blood T cell clones, were reported to be the strongest predictors of response.

The library came from the immunoSEQ multiplex PCR assay. Entries here come from immuneACCESS through TCRdb and include only in-frame sequences with V and J called. Some clones fail to appear in such tables; in the studies checked, an unresolved V gene covers under half of the shortfall, and the cause of the remainder is unknown. The sample table shows about 110,000 clones, and under 90% are seen once. The ten largest make up under 2.5% of the sample. In this study, focal radiation therapy paired with CTLA-4 blockade (ipilimumab) was tested in patients who had chemo-refractory metastatic non-small-cell lung cancer. This clonotype was sampled from a human donor with non-small cell lung cancer that progressed on radiotherapy plus ipilimumab. Some clones in this sample may be carry-over from other donors' samples. Here the sequenced sample was peripheral blood, taken from a patient treated with radiotherapy plus ipilimumab.

The CDR3 protein: CASSAGTGGYDTQYF. The DNA sequence follows: TGCGCCAGCAGCGCCGGGACAGGGGGTTACGATACGCAGTATTTT. In this chain, TRBV5-1 is recombined with TRBJ2-3, with 11 bases in between that match TRBD1. Taken from the germline V gene, the CDR1 and CDR2 loops are SGHRS and YFSETQ. Clipping removes 4 bases from V and 6 bases from J, with 7 as the unmatched junction base count. There are 15 amino acids in the CDR3, from cysteine to phenylalanine inclusive. Kept here is only the CDR3 DNA, which spans 45 bases and is read in frame from base 1.